The 18 T cell receptor beta chains reported below all come from one sample, sequenced in a study of blood T cell repertoires in COVID-19. Some clones are missing from TCRdb's copy, which holds only in-frame ones; the method was immunoSEQ multiplex PCR. The sample lists 280,000 or so clones, around 85% occurring once. The source material was PBMCs or T cells enriched from blood (not recorded which). These receptor sequences come from a woman aged 45 to 65 who had recovered from COVID-19.

The rearrangement links TRBV19 to TRBJ2-3; D possibly corresponds to TRBD2 (5 bases). Germline assignment: CDR1 LNHDA and CDR2 SQIVND (reference sequence). V was trimmed by 10 bases and J by 2 bases, leaving 22 bases between them. The CDR3 is 16 residues long. The CDR3 bases are TGTGCCACCGAGGAATATCCCAAGCGGACCACAGATACGCAGTATTTT. Encoded protein: CATEEYPKRTTDTQYF.

The gene calls are TRBV19 and TRBJ2-7, with 8 bases aligning to TRBD1. This CDR3 has 14 residues. After removal of 5 bases from V and 5 bases from J, the junction contained 8 bases not matched to a gene. The germline gives CDR1 LNHDA, CDR2 SQIVND (reference sequence). CDR3 amino acids: CASSPVDRDHEQYF. In nucleotides, the CDR3 is TGTGCCAGTAGTCCGGTGGACAGGGACCACGAGCAGTACTTC.

The sample holds a few counts of this clone. V usage is TRBV18 and J usage is TRBJ1-1; a possible D gene is TRBD1 (5 bases). Deletions cut 2 bases from V and 1 base from J, with 11 bases between. The germline V gene has CDR1 KGHSH and CDR2 LQKENI. The CDR3 covers 15 residues. The CDR3 region has the DNA TGTGCCAGCTCACCAAGTCGGGACTCGAACACTGAAGCTTTCTTT. Residues: CASSPSRDSNTEAFF.

The rearrangement links TRBV10-3 to TRBJ2-5, with 7 bases aligning to TRBD2. V lost 8 bases, J lost 2 bases, and 5 bases stayed unmatched. The CDR3 covers 13 residues. Germline V lookup: CDR1 ENHRY, CDR2 SYGVKD. The CDR3 DNA reads TGTGCCATCGGCGGGACTACTCAAGAGACCCAGTACTTC. It specifies CAIGGTTQETQYF.

This clone was picked up many times. This chain joins TRBV7-2 and TRBJ2-5, with TRBD1 matching over 11 bases. There are 15 residues in the CDR3. Germline trimming cut 1 base from V and 5 bases from J; bases unmatched to any gene: 3. The germline CDR1 and CDR2 sequences are SGHTA and FQGNSA. The DNA for the CDR3 is TGTGCCAGCAGCTTAGTCGGGGACAGGGGGGAGACCCAGTACTTC. Encoded protein: CASSLVGDRGETQYF.

The V and J genes are TRBV27 and TRBJ1-2; TRBD1 aligns across 7 bases. The J segment lost 5 bases and the V segment lost 6 bases, leaving 15 bases of the junction unmatched. The CDR3 length is 16 residues. CDR1 and CDR2 from the germline V gene are MNHEY and SMNVEV (reference sequence). CDR3 residues: CASSELPLGQLYGYTF. Here the CDR3 DNA reads TGTGCCAGCAGCGAATTACCCCTGGGACAGCTGTATGGCTACACCTTC.

V usage is TRBV19 and J usage is TRBJ2-1, with 11 bases fitting TRBD2. The CDR3 contains 16 residues. CDR1 and CDR2 (germline): LNHDA, SQIVND (reference sequence). V lost 3 bases and J lost 6; bases outside the gene matches: 7. The CDR3 loop is CASSIRLAGKPNEQFF. For the CDR3, the DNA is TGTGCCAGTAGTATCAGACTAGCGGGGAAACCCAATGAGCAGTTCTTC.

The rearrangement joins TRBV5-1 to TRBJ2-2; TRBD1 matches 11 bases. This CDR3 comprises 15 residues. The ends lost 5 bases at V and 6 bases at J; junction bases unmatched: 6. Germline lookup yields CDR1 SGHRS and CDR2 YFSETQ. The CDR3 protein is CASRDGQGAAGELFF. CDR3 DNA: TGCGCCAGCAGAGACGGACAGGGGGCGGCCGGGGAGCTGTTTTTT.

The chain joins TRBV20-1 to TRBJ2-4, with D hard to call. V was shortened by 3 bases and J by 2 bases, with 8 bases between the two germline ends. From germline, CDR1 is DFQATT and CDR2 SNEGSKA (reference sequence). This CDR3 is 13 amino acids long. The CDR3 nucleotides read TGCAGTGCTAGTGCGGAGTCCAAAAACATTCAGTACTTC. Its translation is CSASAESKNIQYF.

The chain couples TRBV7-3 to TRBJ1-1; a possible D gene is TRBD1 (6 bases). The CDR3 extends over 14 amino acids. V was trimmed by 2 bases and J by 1 base, leaving 8 bases between them. Germline V gene sequence: CDR1 SGHTA, CDR2 FQGTGA. The CDR3 loop reads CASSLQGRNTEAFF. CDR3 DNA sequence: TGTGCCAGCAGCTTACAGGGGAGGAACACTGAAGCTTTCTTT. Supplemented by reference TRBV7-3 and TRBJ1-1, the full variable domain reads GAGVSQTPSNKVTEKGKYVELRCDPISGHTALYWYRQSLGQGPEFLIYFQGTGAADDSGLPNDRFFAVRPEGSVSTLKIQRTERGDSAVYLCASSLQGRNTEAFFGQGTRLTVV.

The rearrangement joins TRBV7-9 to TRBJ1-1; unclear D gene. The germline V gene encodes CDR1 SEHNR and CDR2 FQNEAQ (reference sequence). The V end was cut by 3 bases, the J end by 7 bases, with 9 bases between. The CDR3 contains 12 residues. The CDR3 loop is CASSFERREAFF. The CDR3 nucleotides are TGTGCCAGCAGCTTTGAGCGGCGTGAAGCTTTCTTT.

This sequence joins TRBV6-2 or TRBV6-3 and TRBJ1-2; 7 nucleotides line up with TRBD1. With 5 bases clipped from V and 1 base from J, the junction kept 1 base outside the gene matches. Germline assignment: CDR1 MNHEY and CDR2 SVGEGT. This CDR3 contains 13 residues. The CDR3 is CASSRDSNYGYTF. DNA for the CDR3: TGTGCCAGCAGTCGGGACAGTAACTATGGCTACACCTTC.

This sequence joins TRBV28 and TRBJ1-6; D is undetermined. From germline, CDR1 is MDHEN and CDR2 SYDVKM. This CDR3 is built from 14 residues. V lost 6 bases and J 8 bases, leaving 14 bases between the germline ends. The CDR3 DNA follows: TGTGCCAGCAGGCTGGGCAGGCGAGATTCACCCCTCCACTTT. Residues: CASRLGRRDSPLHF. Supplemented by reference TRBV28 and TRBJ1-6, the full variable domain reads DVKVTQSSRYLVKRTGEKVFLECVQDMDHENMFWYRQDPGLGLRLIYFSYDVKMKEKGDIPEGYSVSREKKERFSLILESASTNQTSMYLCASRLGRRDSPLHFGNGTRLTVT.

The chain links TRBV5-1 to TRBJ2-7; D remains unclear. The V end was cut by 0 bases, the J end by 1 base, with 11 bases between. Germline V CDR1 and CDR2: SGHRS, YFSETQ. This CDR3 region has 15 residues. In DNA form, the CDR3 reads TGCGCCAGCAGCTTGGCCTCGGTGCCTTCCTACGAGCAGTACTTC. It encodes CASSLASVPSYEQYF. The variable domain in full, with the rest retrieved from reference TRBV5-1 and TRBJ2-7, is KAGVTQTPRYLIKTRGQQVTLSCSPISGHRSVSWYQQTPGQGLQFLFEYFSETQRNKGNFPGRFSGRQFSNSRSEMNVSTLELGDSALYLCASSLASVPSYEQYFGPGTRLTVT.

This sequence joins TRBV19 and TRBJ1-5; D is unresolved. The CDR3 totals 15 residues. Trimming took 0 bases from V and 3 from J, leaving 9 bases between them. Germline CDR1 and CDR2: LNHDA and SQIVND (reference sequence). The CDR3 bases are TGTGCCAGTAGTATAGATCGGGGTTACAATCAGCCCCAGCATTTT. Its protein is CASSIDRGYNQPQHF.

This chain joins TRBV27 and TRBJ1-6, with 7 bases that match TRBD1. The germline gives CDR1 MNHEY, CDR2 SMNVEV (reference sequence). This CDR3 has 16 residues. The junction had 7 bases not matched to a gene; V was cut back by 5 bases and J by 3 bases. DNA for the CDR3: TGTGCCAGCAGTACCGGTGGGACAGTCTATAATTCACCCCTCCACTTT. It is translated as CASSTGGTVYNSPLHF.

This chain links TRBV24-1 with TRBJ2-2, with TRBD2 matching 8 bases. The J segment lost 3 bases and the V segment lost 2 bases, leaving 4 bases of the junction unmatched. The germline CDR1 and CDR2 sequences are KGHDR and SFDVKD. The CDR3 has 16 amino acids. The CDR3 DNA follows: TGTGCCACCAGTGATTCCGAGACTAGCGACACCGGGGAGCTGTTTTTT. Translating gives CATSDSETSDTGELFF.

This chain connects TRBV12-3 or TRBV12-4 to TRBJ2-7; 7 bases align to TRBD1. Unmatched junction bases numbered 6, after V lost 6 bases and J lost 4 bases. The CDR3 sequence is 13 residues long. In DNA, the CDR3 is TGTGCCAGCAGCACCGACAGGGCTTACGAGCAGTACTTC. Translating gives CASSTDRAYEQYF.